Here is one T cell receptor beta chain with its context. Its specific antigen is unknown. It has no much larger one-base neighbor in the sample; base qualities were not kept. The immunoSEQ Assay, a bias-controlled multiplex PCR, was used to amplify TCRbeta CDR3 regions from genomic DNA. Per the original workflow: The number of nucleated cells in each sample was estimated from the amplification of reference gene primers within the assay. Sequence reads were collapsed and filtered to measure the absolute abundance of every unique TCRbeta CDR3 rearrangement. For each sample, productive Simpson clonality was calculated as the square root of Simpson's diversity index over productive rearrangements. This is the immuneACCESS table as TCRdb keeps it, with only in-frame sequences that have V and J called. A part of the clones is gone; compared with another copy, unresolved V genes explain less than half, and the rest is unexplained. The V and J calls and clone size come from that table; D and trimming were worked out from the DNA. For this sample there are a few hundred thousand clones; around 91% appear just once. The ten largest clonotypes hold 0.9% to 1.1% of the sample.

In the prospective study, participants were roughly 18 to 95 years old, resided in fewer than 25 geographic areas of the United States, and were enrolled through a virtual design. To assign participants to cohorts, the prospective study relied on clinical history that participants themselves reported in a screening survey and a study questionnaire. For ImmuneRACE Cohort 3, a participant was defined as recovered based on two consecutive negative NP/OP PCR tests, clearance by a healthcare professional, or resolution of symptoms. Each participant in the prospective study had whole blood, serum and a nasopharyngeal or oropharyngeal swab collected by mobile phlebotomists. Additional blood draws and questionnaires over an approximately two-month period could optionally be provided by prospective study participants. Prospective study blood samples were shipped either frozen or at room temperature before DNA extraction.

The data were obtained in a study of blood T cell repertoires in COVID-19 (dated by TCRdb to 2020 to 2021). In the study overall: The collaborator samples originated in the United States, Italy and Spain and spanned the acute and convalescent phases of COVID-19. The samples were drawn from the first 160 participants of the ongoing ImmuneRACE study and from some 1,300 subjects provided by 6 global collaborators. The prospective study material was composed of cDNA or gDNA derived from T cells, B-cell-depleted T cells, or PBMCs. Where HLA class I and class II types were available, the types were taken from metadata supplied by the sample provider, not from assay-based typing. A freely available public database, intended as a resource for researchers studying the immune response to SARS-CoV-2, is where the repertoires were released. The sample metadata nearly always contained a de-identified subject ID, COVID-19 status, age in years and sex. Subjects who had been exposed to COVID-19, were actively infected with it, or had recovered from it provided the deeply sampled blood TCRbeta repertoires that made up the dataset.

The paper's findings and limits, for the study overall: Clinical and demographic metadata were provided uncurated, with the amount varying by source and participant.

Trimmed from V: 2 bases; trimmed from J: 6 bases; junction bases lacking a gene match: 9. Measured from the cysteine to the phenylalanine, the CDR3 is 16 residues long. The read is trimmed to its CDR3 DNA, 48 bases read in frame from base 1. CDR1 and CDR2 are drawn from the germline V gene: ENHRY, SYGVKD. This receptor chain uses TRBV10-3 and TRBJ2-5; the central 10 bases match TRBD2. Sequenced: PBMCs or T cells enriched from blood (not recorded which). The TCR was taken from a man in his late teens or twenties who had recovered from COVID-19. The CDR3 has the sequence CAISERASGSLKTQYF. At the DNA level, the sequence is TGTGCCATCAGTGAGCGGGCTAGCGGGAGTTTAAAGACCCAGTACTTC.